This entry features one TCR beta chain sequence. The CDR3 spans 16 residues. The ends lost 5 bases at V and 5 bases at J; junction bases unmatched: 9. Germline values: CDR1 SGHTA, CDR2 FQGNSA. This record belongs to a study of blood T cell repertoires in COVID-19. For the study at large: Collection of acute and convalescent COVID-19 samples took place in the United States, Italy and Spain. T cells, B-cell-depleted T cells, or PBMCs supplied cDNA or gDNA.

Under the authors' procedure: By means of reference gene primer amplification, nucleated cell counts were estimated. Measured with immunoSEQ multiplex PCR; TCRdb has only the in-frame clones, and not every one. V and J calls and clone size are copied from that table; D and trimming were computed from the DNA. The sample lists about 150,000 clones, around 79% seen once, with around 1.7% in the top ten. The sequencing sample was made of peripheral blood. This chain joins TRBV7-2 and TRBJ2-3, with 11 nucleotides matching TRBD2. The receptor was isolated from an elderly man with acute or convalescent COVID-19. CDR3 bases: TGTGCCAGCAGCCGTATAGCGGGGGGGAGACTAGATACGCAGTATTTT. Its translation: CASSRIAGGRLDTQYF.